The 14 T cell receptor beta chains listed next were all sequenced from one sample in a study of T-cell reconstitution after alpha-beta-depleted transplantation in children. For TCRbeta, the library was prepared with unique molecular identifiers. One entry per CDR3 protein, called by TCRdb with MiXCR from the PCR reads. The top ten hold about 2.3% of the sample, which has a few hundred thousand distinct CDR3 sequences, around 10% seen once. The specimen was PBMCs from the stem cell graft donor, collected from the stem cell graft. The receptors here all came from a human donor who donated a stem cell graft to a child with acute lymphoblastic leukemia.

The chain has TRBV5-1 and TRBJ2-3; D remains ambiguous. Per the germline V gene, CDR1 is SGHRS and CDR2 is YFSETQ. The CDR3 consists of 13 residues. V was trimmed by 0 bases and J by 6 bases, leaving 8 bases between them. CDR3 DNA sequence: TGCGCCAGCAGCTTGGCTCTCTTTGATACGCAGTATTTT. Its translation: CASSLALFDTQYF.

This clonotype was found many times. The chain combines TRBV5-1 with TRBJ2-1; no clear D gene. CDR3 length equals 15 residues. The ends were cut back, 3 bases at V and 8 bases at J, with 18 bases in the middle. The V gene's germline CDR1 is SGHRS and CDR2 YFSETQ. DNA for the CDR3: TGCGCCAGCAGCTCCGCTCAGATCCGGCTCGATGAGCAGTTCTTC. This gives the protein CASSSAQIRLDEQFF. The full variable domain, completed using reference TRBV5-1 and TRBJ2-1, is KAGVTQTPRYLIKTRGQQVTLSCSPISGHRSVSWYQQTPGQGLQFLFEYFSETQRNKGNFPGRFSGRQFSNSRSEMNVSTLELGDSALYLCASSSAQIRLDEQFFGPGTRLTVL.

This clonotype was seen a handful of times. The J gene is TRBJ2-2, the V gene TRBV6-2 or TRBV6-3, with D tentatively TRBD2 (5 bases). The V end was cut by 10 bases, the J end by 3 bases, with 12 bases between. The CDR3 has 13 amino acids. Germline V gives CDR1 MNHEY, CDR2 SVGEGT. DNA of the CDR3: TGTGCCATCCAACTAGATGACACCGGGGAGCTGTTTTTT. Translation: CAIQLDDTGELFF.

The J gene is TRBJ2-5, the V gene TRBV14; D may be TRBD1 (7 bases). Germline V gene lookup returns CDR1 SGHDN and CDR2 FVKESK. V dropped 1 base and J dropped 5 bases, with 14 bases sitting between them. This CDR3 has 15 residues. CDR3 region: CASSQVGGGRETQYF. The CDR3 nucleotides read TGTGCCAGCAGCCAAGTTGGAGGGGGCCGGGAGACCCAGTACTTC.

The chain uses TRBV7-2 and TRBJ2-3; 11 bases agree with TRBD2. Unmatched junction bases numbered 6, after V lost 5 bases and J lost 5 bases. CDR1 and CDR2 (germline): SGHTA, FQGNSA. This CDR3 has 15 amino acids. The CDR3 DNA sequence: TGTGCCAGCAGCCCCCTAGCGGGAGGTGTAGATACGCAGTATTTT. Encoded protein: CASSPLAGGVDTQYF. Full variable domain (rest looked up from reference TRBV7-2 and TRBJ2-3): GAGVSQSPSNKVTEKGKDVELRCDPISGHTALYWYRQSLGQGLEFLIYFQGNSAPDKSGLPSDRFSAERTGGSVSTLTIQRTQQEDSAVYLCASSPLAGGVDTQYFGPGTRLTVL.

This chain links TRBV6-1 with TRBJ1-5; the D gene is possibly TRBD1 (6 bases). With 3 bases removed from V and 14 bases from J, the gap between germline ends came to 11 bases. Germline-derived CDR1 and CDR2 are MNHNS and SASEGT. CDR3 length equals 11 residues. The CDR3 loop reads CASSDQSGEHF. Here the CDR3 DNA reads TGTGCCAGCAGTGATCAGTCAGGGGAGCATTTT.

This clonotype was picked up a small number of times. The rearrangement uses TRBV11-2 and TRBJ2-1; 9 bases align to TRBD2. The CDR3 is 15 amino acids. Germline V gives CDR1 SGHAT, CDR2 FQNNGV. V trimming: 5 bases; J trimming: 4 bases; junction bases outside the gene matches: 6. CDR3 loop: CASSVRLAAYNEQFF. The CDR3 bases are TGTGCCAGCAGCGTTAGACTAGCGGCATACAATGAGCAGTTCTTC.

In its sample, this clonotype was seen many times. V gene TRBV20-1 combines with J gene TRBJ2-1, with 9 nucleotides matching TRBD2. CDR3 length: 17 amino acids. V was clipped by 5 bases and J by 0 bases; unmatched bases: 11. From germline, CDR1 is DFQATT and CDR2 SNEGSKA (reference sequence). CDR3 in DNA: TGCAGTGCTGACTCCCTTAGCGGGAGACCCTCCTACAATGAGCAGTTCTTC. It yields the protein CSADSLSGRPSYNEQFF.

The rearrangement links TRBV4-3 to TRBJ2-7; D could derive from TRBD1 or TRBD2 (5 bases each). CDR3 length equals 15 residues. Trimming pared 2 bases from V and 1 base from J, leaving 12 bases between. Germline V gene sequence: CDR1 LGHNA, CDR2 YSLEER. The CDR3 reads CASSQRGASSYEQYF. CDR3 nucleotide sequence: TGCGCCAGCAGCCAACGAGGGGCCTCTTCCTACGAGCAGTACTTC.

This sequence joins TRBV7-2 and TRBJ2-1; 10 nucleotides align to TRBD1. Germline CDR1 is SGHTA and CDR2 is FQGNSA. The CDR3 loop spans 11 amino acids. The ends lost 5 bases at V and 16 bases at J; junction bases unmatched: 5. CDR3 protein: CASSAGQGNFF. The CDR3 DNA sequence: TGTGCCAGCAGCGCGGGACAGGGGAATTTCTTC.

J is TRBJ2-7 and V is TRBV10-3; tentative D call: TRBD1 (5 bases). There are 14 residues in the CDR3. Germline CDR1 reads ENHRY; CDR2 reads SYGVKD. Trimming removed 11 bases at V and 6 bases at J, with 23 bases between. DNA for the CDR3: TGTGCCTCCACCCCGGCCCAGGGTGTTCGCGAGCAGTACTTC. Amino acid sequence: CASTPAQGVREQYF.

The rearrangement uses TRBV5-8 and TRBJ1-3; 7 bases map to TRBD1. This CDR3 has 15 amino acids. Germline CDR1 reads SGHTS; CDR2 reads YDEGEE. With V trimmed by 4 bases and J by 0 bases, 4 bases remained unmatched. This chain's CDR3 is CASSRQGGSGNTIYF. The CDR3 DNA follows: TGTGCCAGCAGCCGACAGGGAGGCTCTGGAAACACCATATATTTT.

The V call is TRBV4-2, the J call TRBJ2-7, with D perhaps matching TRBD1 (6 bases). V gave up 4 bases and J gave up 3 bases, with 16 bases separating them. Germline V CDR1 and CDR2: LGHNA, YNFKEQ. There are 15 residues in the CDR3. In DNA, the CDR3 is TGTGCCAGCAGCCCGAACAGGGTCCTCAACTACGAGCAGTACTTC. Its protein is CASSPNRVLNYEQYF.

The chain has TRBV7-9 and TRBJ2-5; possible D gene TRBD2, 6 bases. The CDR3 spans 15 residues. Germline V lookup: CDR1 SEHNR, CDR2 FQNEAQ (reference sequence). Trimming removed 1 base from V and 5 bases from J, with 14 bases in between. This CDR3 reads CASSLDLGTAETQYF. CDR3 DNA: TGTGCCAGCAGCTTAGACCTCGGGACTGCGGAGACCCAGTACTTC. Full variable domain (rest looked up from reference TRBV7-9 and TRBJ2-5): DTGVSQNPRHKITKRGQNVTFRCDPISEHNRLYWYRQTLGQGPEFLTYFQNEAQLEKSRLLSDRFSAERPKGSFSTLEIQRTEQGDSAMYLCASSLDLGTAETQYFGPGTRLLVL.